The 9 T cell receptor beta chains below all came from one sample that was sequenced in a study of vaccination and CD4 T cells after COVID-19. These receptors lack a known antigen. Sample treatment: 10-day PBMC culture with coronavirus spike peptide pools or control peptides (ViraFEST assay). The Oncomine TCR Beta short-read assay sequenced DNA from cultured CD4+ T cells. TCRdb re-called the PCR reads with MiXCR, one entry per CDR3 protein. The data show roughly 4,200 distinct CDR3 sequences, over 20% seen once. Sequencing was performed on CD4+ T cells from blood, cultured in vitro. The receptors were sampled from a human donor who had recovered from COVID-19.

The chain is built from TRBV5-4 and TRBJ2-7, with a possible D match to TRBD1 (5 bases). Per germline, CDR1 SGHNT and CDR2 YYREEE (reference sequence). CDR3 size: 15 residues. Trimming cost V 2 bases and J 0 bases, with 12 bases left between them. CDR3 bases: TGTGCCAGCAGCTTAGCTGGACACAGCTCCTACGAGCAGTACTTC. It yields the protein CASSLAGHSSYEQYF.

This clonotype is medium-sized (0.01 to 0.1%) within its sample. DNA for the CDR3: TGCAGTGCCGCAGCGGGGGGGTTGGCCGGGGAGCTGTTTTTT. Its protein is CSAAAGGLAGELFF. This sequence joins TRBV20-1 and TRBJ2-2; the match to TRBD2 covers 10 bases. The CDR3 is 14 amino acids. The J segment lost 6 bases and the V segment lost 6 bases, leaving 7 bases of the junction unmatched. Germline V gene sequence: CDR1 DFQATT, CDR2 SNEGSKA (reference sequence).

By sample fraction, this clonotype is medium-sized. This chain joins TRBV5-1 and TRBJ1-6; 10 nucleotides line up with TRBD1. The CDR3 is made up of 15 amino acids. Germline V gives CDR1 SGHRS, CDR2 YFSETQ. Trimming removed 0 bases from V and 9 bases from J; junction bases left unmatched: 3. CDR3 residues: CASSLGDRGGSPLHF. DNA of the CDR3: TGCGCCAGCAGCTTGGGGGACAGGGGAGGTTCACCCCTCCACTTT.

By share, this clonotype counts as large. The V call is TRBV2, the J call TRBJ1-6, with 8 bases lining up with TRBD1. This CDR3 is built from 17 residues. CDR1 SNHLY and CDR2 FYNNEI come from the germline V gene. The ends lost 5 bases at V and 6 bases at J; junction bases unmatched: 12. CDR3 amino acids: CASSRTLQGEGNSPLHF. CDR3 nucleotides: TGTGCCAGCAGTAGGACTTTACAGGGGGAGGGTAATTCACCCCTCCACTTT.

The chain has TRBV5-1 and TRBJ2-2; the D gene is possibly TRBD2 (6 bases). V was cut by 0 bases and J by 5 bases, with 11 bases left in between. Germline CDR1 reads SGHRS; CDR2 reads YFSETQ. The CDR3 runs 15 residues. The CDR3 sequence is CASSLAAGRTGELFF. CDR3 DNA: TGCGCCAGCAGCTTGGCCGCGGGGAGAACCGGGGAGCTGTTTTTT.

This chain uses TRBV6-1 with TRBJ1-6; no clear D. This CDR3 spans 13 amino acids. Trimming removed 7 bases from V and 6 bases from J, with 10 bases in between. Germline V gene sequence: CDR1 MNHNS, CDR2 SASEGT. This CDR3 reads CASKATVNSPLHF. CDR3 DNA sequence: TGTGCCAGCAAGGCGACCGTTAATTCACCCCTCCACTTT.

This clonotype was detected a few times. The V call is TRBV30, the J call TRBJ2-5; no clear D gene. Germline CDR1 reads GTSNPN; CDR2 reads SVGIG (reference sequence). Trimming left V 0 bases short and J 5 bases short, with 10 bases between. CDR3 length equals 13 residues. CDR3 nucleotide sequence: TGTGCCTGGAGTGTTCTCGCTCGGGAGACCCAGTACTTC. Protein product: CAWSVLARETQYF.

This clonotype was seen more than once but under ten times. The V call is TRBV7-9, the J call TRBJ1-1, with unresolved D. CDR3 length: 15 residues. CDR1 SEHNR and CDR2 FQNEAQ come from the germline V gene (reference sequence). The V and J ends lost 4 bases and 4 bases respectively, with 16 bases between them. The CDR3 spells CASSSNPGSSTEAFF. CDR3 nucleotide sequence: TGTGCCAGCAGCTCAAATCCTGGTTCGAGCACTGAAGCTTTCTTT.

By its share, this clonotype is medium-sized. This chain joins TRBV20-1 and TRBJ1-3, with TRBD1 identical over 8 bases. The CDR3 consists of 13 residues. V shed 5 bases and J 2 bases; nucleotides not matched to a gene: 2. The germline CDR1 and CDR2 sequences are DFQATT and SNEGSKA (reference sequence). The CDR3: CSASQGAGNTIYF. CDR3 in DNA: TGCAGTGCTTCACAGGGGGCTGGAAACACCATATATTTT.